One and the same sample provided the 21 T cell receptor beta chains below, sequenced in a study of blood T cells in healthy people across ages. Then a second PCR, running roughly 7 to 11 cycles, was carried out with a sample-barcoded 5' primer and a J-beta primer mix. Via MiXCR, TCRdb re-called the 5' RACE reads, giving one row per CDR3 protein. Of about 290,000 distinct CDR3 sequences listed, roughly 29% are singletons. Sequences were obtained from blood. The receptors here all came from an older woman in good health.

Only a few counts were recorded for this clonotype. The chain couples TRBV24-1 to TRBJ2-4; a possible D gene is TRBD1 (5 bases). This CDR3 is built from 13 residues. Germline values: CDR1 KGHDR, CDR2 SFDVKD. The V gene lost 3 bases and the J gene lost 5 bases, with 7 bases spanning the gap. The CDR3 DNA reads TGTGCCACCAGTGATGTGACAGAAAACATTCAGTACTTC. Translated: CATSDVTENIQYF.

This chain joins TRBV20-1 and TRBJ1-3, with 8 positions matching TRBD1. Losses at the gene ends were 2 bases for V and 1 base for J; bases not matched to a gene: 7. The CDR3 has 16 amino acids. Germline V gene lookup returns CDR1 DFQATT and CDR2 SNEGSKA (reference sequence). In nucleotides, the CDR3 is TGCAGTGCTAGACCCACAGGGGGGAGGTCTGGAAACACCATATATTTT. Protein: CSARPTGGRSGNTIYF.

This clonotype has a single count. This sequence joins TRBV12-3 or TRBV12-4 and TRBJ2-5; D is undetermined. V dropped 4 bases and J dropped 5 bases, with 11 bases sitting between them. The CDR3 contains 13 residues. The CDR3 sequence: CASSSTPLETQYF. The CDR3, as DNA: TGTGCCAGCAGTTCCACCCCTTTGGAGACCCAGTACTTC.

The V gene is TRBV7-2, the J gene TRBJ1-1, with D tentatively TRBD1 (5 bases). The V gene's germline CDR1 is SGHTA and CDR2 FQGNSA. Between the trimmed V and J ends, which lost 5 bases and 4 bases, there was a span of 17 bases. This CDR3 comprises 15 residues. The CDR3 loop is CASSPQGRRPTEAFF. The CDR3 bases are TGTGCCAGCAGCCCCCAGGGCAGGAGGCCCACTGAAGCTTTCTTT.

The rearrangement uses TRBV2 and TRBJ2-5; weak D call: TRBD1 (5 bases). Trimming stripped 2 bases from V and 2 bases from J, with 15 bases between. CDR3 size: 16 residues. The germline gives CDR1 SNHLY, CDR2 FYNNEI. The CDR3 DNA reads TGTGCCAGCAGTGAAAGCCTCCCAGGGTGGCAAGAGACCCAGTACTTC. This gives the protein CASSESLPGWQETQYF.

This chain connects TRBV5-5 to TRBJ2-4, with D hard to call. V was cut by 1 base and J by 0 bases, with 5 bases left in between. Germline V gene lookup returns CDR1 SGHKS and CDR2 YYEKEE (reference sequence). The CDR3 is 14 residues long. DNA for the CDR3: TGTGCCAGCAGCTTGACAGTAGCCAAAAACATTCAGTACTTC. Protein: CASSLTVAKNIQYF.

This clonotype was counted a few times. One end of the junction does not line up with germline, which may come from a read error. The rearrangement links TRBV7-7 to TRBJ1-1; no clear D. Germline CDR1 reads SSHAT; CDR2 reads FNYEAQ (reference sequence). This CDR3 spans 13 amino acids. DNA of the CDR3: TGTGCTAGCAGCTTAGACCTGAACACTGAAGCTTTCTTT. Amino acids: CASSLDLNTEAFF.

There are a few counts of this clonotype. The chain employs TRBV7-9 and TRBJ1-5; weak D call: TRBD1 (5 bases). This CDR3 contains 15 residues. CDR1 and CDR2 from the germline V gene are SEHNR and FQNEAQ (reference sequence). V was cut by 4 bases and J by 9 bases, with 19 bases left in between. The CDR3 protein is CASSSRDSGAGPQHF. CDR3 coding DNA: TGTGCCAGCAGCTCAAGAGACAGCGGGGCAGGGCCCCAGCATTTT.

The rearrangement links TRBV11-2 to TRBJ2-5; unclear D gene. The J call is uncertain, as TRBJ2-1 better fits the DNA end. The length of the CDR3 is 14 residues. Germline CDR1 and CDR2: SGHAT and FQNNGV. The CDR3 DNA reads TGTGCCAGCAGCTTAGTGGCAGGCCCCAATGAGCAGTTCTTC. It specifies CASSLVAGPNEQFF.

J is TRBJ2-3 and V is TRBV5-1; D unresolved. The CDR3 length is 13 residues. Trimming cost V 7 bases and J 3 bases, with 12 bases left between them. Germline assignment: CDR1 SGHRS and CDR2 YFSETQ. CDR3 in amino acids: CASGRSLTDTQYF. The CDR3 region has the DNA TGCGCCAGCGGGCGCTCCTTAACAGATACGCAGTATTTT. Full variable domain (remainder filled in from reference TRBV5-1 and TRBJ2-3): KAGVTQTPRYLIKTRGQQVTLSCSPISGHRSVSWYQQTPGQGLQFLFEYFSETQRNKGNFPGRFSGRQFSNSRSEMNVSTLELGDSALYLCASGRSLTDTQYFGPGTRLTVL.

The rearrangement joins TRBV5-1 to TRBJ2-3, with D perhaps TRBD2 (6 bases). Germline assignment: CDR1 SGHRS and CDR2 YFSETQ. CDR3 length: 15 amino acids. Trimming removed 0 bases from V and 2 bases from J, with 10 bases in between. The CDR3: CASSLAGETTDTQYF. CDR3 nucleotide sequence: TGCGCCAGCAGCTTGGCGGGAGAGACCACAGATACGCAGTATTTT.

This clonotype was found a few times. CDR3 residues: CSARGRGLVPYEQYF. As DNA, the CDR3 is TGCAGTGCTAGAGGGAGGGGACTAGTCCCCTACGAGCAGTACTTC. The genes are TRBV20-1 and TRBJ2-7, with 8 bases matching TRBD2. V trimming: 1 base; J trimming: 2 bases; junction bases outside the gene matches: 7. Germline CDR1 is DFQATT and CDR2 is SNEGSKA (reference sequence). The CDR3 spans 15 residues.

The rearrangement joins TRBV7-2 to TRBJ2-1, with 8 bases aligning to TRBD2. Germline lookup yields CDR1 SGHTA and CDR2 FQGNSA. V lost 5 bases to trimming and J lost 4 bases; unmatched junction nucleotides: 10. CDR3 length equals 16 residues. The CDR3 DNA reads as TGTGCCAGCAGCCGTTCTTCTGAGCGGGAGTACAATGAGCAGTTCTTC. It encodes CASSRSSEREYNEQFF.

This clonotype has ten or more counts. This chain uses TRBV29-1 with TRBJ1-5; a possible D gene is TRBD1 (6 bases). The CDR3 sequence is 13 residues long. V shed 6 bases and J shed 4 bases, with 13 bases lying between them. Looked up from germline, CDR1 is SQVTM and CDR2 is ANQGSEA. The CDR3 protein is CSVNTGLNQPQHF. In nucleotides, the CDR3 is TGCAGCGTGAATACAGGGTTGAATCAGCCCCAGCATTTT.

The chain uses TRBV7-9 and TRBJ1-5; tentative D call: TRBD1 (5 bases). The CDR3 extends over 14 amino acids. Trimming took 3 bases from V and 3 from J, leaving 9 bases between them. CDR1 and CDR2 from the germline V gene are SEHNR and FQNEAQ (reference sequence). CDR3 bases: TGTGCCAGCAGCTTCATAGGGGCCAATCAGCCCCAGCATTTT. Encoded protein: CASSFIGANQPQHF.

As DNA, the CDR3 is TGTGCCAGCAGCCAAGATCGGACTGAAGCTTTCTTT. Its protein is CASSQDRTEAFF. The gene calls are TRBV3-1 and TRBJ1-1; D not resolved. The CDR3 totals 12 residues. V was clipped by 0 bases and J by 5 bases, with 4 bases between them. Germline V gene sequence: CDR1 LGHDT, CDR2 YNNKEL (reference sequence).

The chain has TRBV11-2 and TRBJ2-5, with 7 bases fitting TRBD1. The DNA matches TRBJ2-1 better at its end, which makes the J call doubtful. CDR1 and CDR2 (germline): SGHAT, FQNNGV. The CDR3 has 13 amino acids. The CDR3, as DNA: TGTGCCAGCAGCGGAGACAGGGAGAACGAGCAGTTCTTC. It yields the protein CASSGDRENEQFF.

The V call is TRBV4-3, the J call TRBJ1-4; D may be TRBD1 (5 bases). Germline V gene sequence: CDR1 LGHNA, CDR2 YSLEER. V was trimmed by 0 bases and J by 8 bases, leaving 13 bases between them. This CDR3 contains 15 residues. CDR3 protein: CASSQEGLTSEKLFF. As DNA, the CDR3 is TGCGCCAGCAGCCAAGAGGGGCTAACCTCCGAAAAACTGTTTTTT.

The chain joins TRBV29-1 to TRBJ1-6, with a tentative D call TRBD1 (6 bases). Germline V CDR1 and CDR2: SQVTM, ANQGSEA. This CDR3 is built from 18 residues. The CDR3 sequence is CNLRARGACCSYNSPLHF. CDR3 nucleotide sequence: TGCAACCTAAGGGCCAGGGGCGCTTGTTGCTCCTATAATTCACCCCTCCACTTT.

This clonotype was seen more than once but under ten times. This may come from a read error, since a much larger clone is one base off. The V and J genes are TRBV28 and TRBJ2-7, with 8 bases matching TRBD2. There are 15 residues in the CDR3. V was pared by 2 bases and J by 2 bases, with 5 bases of the junction left unmatched. CDR1 is MDHEN and CDR2 is SYDVKM in the germline V gene. CDR3 region: CASSLAGGGAYEQYF. The CDR3 coding sequence is TGTGCCAGCAGTTTAGCGGGAGGAGGGGCCTACGAGCAGTACTTC.

In DNA form, the CDR3 reads TGTGCCAGCAGTCCCGACAGGGGAAACTACGAGCAGTACTTC. Protein sequence: CASSPDRGNYEQYF. The genes are TRBV6-5 and TRBJ2-7, with 8 nucleotides matching TRBD1. CDR1 MNHEY and CDR2 SVGAGI come from the germline V gene. The J segment lost 3 bases and the V segment lost 5 bases, leaving 6 bases of the junction unmatched. The CDR3 length is 14 residues.